This is a list of T cell receptor beta chains from one sample in a study of blood T cell repertoires in COVID-19. Only in-frame clones appear in the TCRdb table, and some are missing; sequencing was by immunoSEQ multiplex PCR. The table includes 360,000 or so clones, nearly 90% detected once. Source material: peripheral blood. The receptors originated from a man between 18 and 35 years old with active or convalescent COVID-19. CDR3s include the opening cysteine and the closing phenylalanine or tryptophan. D genes are given only for firm matches. Rows may omit the clone size; those that give it use once, few, many or a size class.

D gene: -; clone size: -; V gene: TRBV7-2; J gene: TRBJ1-2; CDR3 DNA: TGTGCCAGCAGCTTATCCCCAGGGGCGATCTCCACTGGCGGCTACACCTTC; CDR3 protein: CASSLSPGAISTGGYTF
D gene: TRBD1; clone size: -; V gene: TRBV15; J gene: TRBJ1-2; CDR3 DNA: TGTGCCACCAGCAGAGAAGGGACAGGGGACTATGGCTACACCTTC; CDR3 protein: CATSREGTGDYGYTF
D gene: -; clone size: -; V gene: TRBV18; J gene: TRBJ2-7; CDR3 DNA: TGTGCCAGCTCACTTCTTGCGGTCAACACCTACGAGCAGTACTTC; CDR3 protein: CASSLLAVNTYEQYF
D gene: -; clone size: -; V gene: TRBV23-1; J gene: TRBJ1-6; CDR3 DNA: TGCGCCAGCAGTCATTCCCTCACAGGGTCTAATTCACCCCTCCACTTT; CDR3 protein: CASSHSLTGSNSPLHF
D gene: -; clone size: -; V gene: TRBV28; J gene: TRBJ2-7; CDR3 DNA: TGTGCCAGCACCATCAGGGTTGCAACTAACGAGCAGTACTTC; CDR3 protein: CASTIRVATNEQYF
D gene: -; clone size: once; V gene: TRBV11-2; J gene: TRBJ2-5; CDR3 DNA: TGTGCCAGCAGCTCATTGCTACTGGGGCTGGAAGAGACCCAGTACTTC; CDR3 protein: CASSSLLLGLEETQYF
D gene: TRBD2; clone size: -; V gene: TRBV11-2; J gene: TRBJ2-5; CDR3 DNA: TGTGCCAGCAGCTCTAGCGGGGCTAGGTACCAAGAGACCCAGTACTTC; CDR3 protein: CASSSSGARYQETQYF
D gene: -; clone size: -; V gene: TRBV20-1; J gene: TRBJ2-5; CDR3 DNA: TGCAGGACTACCTTTAGGGAGACCCAGTACTTC; CDR3 protein: CRTTFRETQYF
D gene: TRBD2; clone size: -; V gene: TRBV6-2/TRBV6-3; J gene: TRBJ2-1; CDR3 DNA: TGTGCCAGCAGTAGAGCGGGAGTCCTCAGCTCCTACAATGAGCAGTTCTTC; CDR3 protein: CASSRAGVLSSYNEQFF
D gene: -; clone size: -; V gene: TRBV4-2; J gene: TRBJ1-3; CDR3 DNA: TGTGCCAGCAGCCCAACTCGAGGGTCAGCTGGAAACACCATATATTTT; CDR3 protein: CASSPTRGSAGNTIYF